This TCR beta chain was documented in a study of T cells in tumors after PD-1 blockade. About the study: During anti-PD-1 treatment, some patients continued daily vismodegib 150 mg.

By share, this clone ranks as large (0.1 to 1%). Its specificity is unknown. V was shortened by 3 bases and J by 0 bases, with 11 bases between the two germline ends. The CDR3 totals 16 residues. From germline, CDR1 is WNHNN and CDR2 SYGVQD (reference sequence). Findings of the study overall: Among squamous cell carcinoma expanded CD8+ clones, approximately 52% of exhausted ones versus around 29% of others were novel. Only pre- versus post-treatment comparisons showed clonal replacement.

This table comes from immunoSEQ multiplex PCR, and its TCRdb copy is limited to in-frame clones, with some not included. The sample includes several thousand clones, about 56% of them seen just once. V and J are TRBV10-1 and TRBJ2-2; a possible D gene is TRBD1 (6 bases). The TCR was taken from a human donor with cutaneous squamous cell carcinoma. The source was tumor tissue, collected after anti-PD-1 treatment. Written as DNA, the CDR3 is TGCGCCAGCAGTGATAATGGACAGCCGAACACCGGGGAGCTGTTTTTT. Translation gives CASSDNGQPNTGELFF.